This paragraph covers one T cell receptor (beta chain) sequence. These data come from a study of cytomegalovirus exposure and HLA in healthy donors. Measured with immunoSEQ multiplex PCR; TCRdb has only the in-frame clones, and not every one. The table lists fewer than 70,000 clones, around 96% of them singletons, with approximately 0.9% in the top ten. Trimming removed 2 bases at V and 3 bases at J, with 17 bases between. This CDR3 spans 17 amino acids. CDR1 and CDR2 (germline): MGHRA, YSYEKL. J is TRBJ1-5 and V is TRBV4-1; weak D call: TRBD1 (6 bases). This TCR derives from a man aged 18 to 30 in good health and CMV-seronegative. Sequencing was carried out using PBMCs. As DNA, the CDR3 is TGCGCCAGCAGCCAAAGCAACAGGGTATCTAACAATCAGCCCCAGCATTTT. As protein: CASSQSNRVSNNQPQHF.